Below, 7 T cell receptor beta chains from the same sample are listed, as sequenced in a study of low-dose radiotherapy and immunotherapy resistance in tumors. Stated time point: after trial treatment. Treatment defined: LDRT plus nivolumab, ipilimumab, low-dose cyclophosphamide and aspirin (RACIN trial). With TRAV- and TRBV-specific primers, first-strand cDNA was made, covering the alpha and beta chains. Amplification, which lasted 20 PCR cycles, used a constant-region primer and V-primer adapter to amplify TCRs. TCRdb analysed the reads with MiXCR anew, one entry per CDR3 protein. The repertoire holds tens of thousands of distinct CDR3 sequences, about a sixth seen once, with 1.3% to 1.5% in the top ten. The specimen was PBMCs, collected after low-dose radiotherapy plus immunotherapy. All receptors derive from a male donor with prostate cancer.

A few counts support this clonotype. The chain carries TRBV5-5 and TRBJ2-7; the match to TRBD2 covers 13 bases. After removal of 4 bases from V and 2 bases from J, the junction contained 12 bases not matched to a gene. Germline loops: CDR1 SGHKS, CDR2 YYEKEE (reference sequence). This CDR3 region has 18 residues. This chain's CDR3 is CASSRAGLAGESAYEQYF. CDR3 DNA: TGTGCCAGCAGCAGAGCAGGACTAGCGGGAGAATCAGCCTACGAGCAGTACTTC.

This clonotype was counted ten times or more. The chain uses TRBV10-3 and TRBJ2-1; 12 nucleotides line up with TRBD1. The CDR3 spans 13 residues. Germline CDR1 and CDR2: ENHRY and SYGVKD. V was clipped by 9 bases and J by 7 bases; unmatched bases: 4. The CDR3 DNA follows: TGTGCCATTCCGGGACAGGGGGCAAATGAGCAGTTCTTC. This encodes CAIPGQGANEQFF.

This clonotype was observed at least ten times. This sequence joins TRBV4-1 and TRBJ2-1, with TRBD1 matching 8 bases. The CDR3 is 17 amino acids. The junction had 12 bases not matched to a gene; V was cut back by 3 bases and J by 5 bases. Germline values: CDR1 MGHRA, CDR2 YSYEKL. In DNA form, the CDR3 reads TGCGCCAGCAGCCACCCCCTCCCGGGACAGGCGAACAATGAGCAGTTCTTC. It is translated as CASSHPLPGQANNEQFF.

This clonotype was detected many times. The chain recombines TRBV12-3 or TRBV12-4 with TRBJ2-4; D perhaps matches TRBD2 (5 bases). CDR3 length: 15 amino acids. Trimming removed 3 bases at V and 0 bases at J, with 9 bases between. CDR3 sequence reads: CASSLGSAAKNIQYF. The CDR3 DNA follows: TGTGCCAGCAGTTTGGGTAGCGCAGCCAAAAACATTCAGTACTTC.

Comment on this clonotype: This sequence is one base from a far larger clone and is likely a read error. The CDR3 nucleotides are TGTGCCAGCAGTTCGATCGGGACAGGTCTCTACGAGCAGTTCTTC. Translated: CASSSIGTGLYEQFF. The chain employs TRBV28 and TRBJ2-1, with 8 positions matching TRBD1. V trimming: 4 bases; J trimming: 10 bases; junction bases outside the gene matches: 12. The length of the CDR3 is 15 residues. Germline CDR1 is MDHEN and CDR2 is SYDVKM.

The chain is built from TRBV11-2 and TRBJ1-3; D is possibly TRBD1 (6 bases). The CDR3 is 15 residues long. Germline lookup yields CDR1 SGHAT and CDR2 FQNNGV. V was pared by 5 bases and J by 0 bases, with 11 bases between. CDR3 in amino acids: CASSPLGASGNTIYF. The CDR3, as DNA: TGTGCCAGCAGCCCCCTGGGGGCCTCTGGAAACACCATATATTTT. Combining the CDR3 with reference TRBV11-2 and TRBJ1-3 gives the whole variable domain EAGVAQSPRYKIIEKRQSVAFWCNPISGHATLYWYQQILGQGPKLLIQFQNNGVVDDSQLPKDRFSAERLKGVDSTLKIQPAKLEDSAVYLCASSPLGASGNTIYFGEGSWLTVV.

This clonotype was counted at least ten times. The chain carries TRBV10-3 and TRBJ1-3; 10 nucleotides agree with TRBD1. The germline V gene encodes CDR1 ENHRY and CDR2 SYGVKD. The CDR3 totals 15 residues. Unmatched junction bases numbered 8, after V lost 4 bases and J lost 8 bases. CDR3 sequence reads: CAISGQLTGGHTIYF. The CDR3 coding sequence is TGTGCCATCAGTGGGCAACTGACAGGGGGCCACACCATATATTTT.